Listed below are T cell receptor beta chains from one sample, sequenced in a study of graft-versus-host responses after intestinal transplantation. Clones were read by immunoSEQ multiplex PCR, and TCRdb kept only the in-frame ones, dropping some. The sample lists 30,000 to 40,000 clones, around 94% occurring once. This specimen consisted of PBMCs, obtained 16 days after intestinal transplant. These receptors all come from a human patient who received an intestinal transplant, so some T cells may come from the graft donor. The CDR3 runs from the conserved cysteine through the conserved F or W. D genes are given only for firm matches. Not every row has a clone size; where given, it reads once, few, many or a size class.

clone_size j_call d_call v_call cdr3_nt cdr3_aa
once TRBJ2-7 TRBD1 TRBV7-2 TGTGCCAGCAGCTTAGTACAGGGGGACGAGCAGTACTTC CASSLVQGDEQYF
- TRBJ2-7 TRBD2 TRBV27 TGTGCCAGCAGTACCCGGACTAGCGGGCCCTCATACGAGCAGTACTTC CASSTRTSGPSYEQYF
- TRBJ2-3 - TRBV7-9 TGTGCCAGCAGCTCCTCTCAGGGCGCAGATACGCAGTATTTT CASSSSQGADTQYF
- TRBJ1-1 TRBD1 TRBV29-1 TGCAGCACCGGGACAGGGTTCATGAACACTGAAGCTTTCTTT CSTGTGFMNTEAFF
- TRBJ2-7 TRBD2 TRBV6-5 TGTGCCAGCAGTGCTAGACTAGCGGGAAGGGACGAGCAGTACTTC CASSARLAGRDEQYF
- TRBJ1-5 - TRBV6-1 TGTGCCAGCGTCCGCAGGGAGGCCAATCAGCCCCAGCATTTT CASVRREANQPQHF
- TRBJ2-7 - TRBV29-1 TGCAGCGTTTCGGACTACTCGGGATACGAGCAGCACTTC CSVSDYSGYEQHF
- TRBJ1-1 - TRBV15 TGTGCCACCAGCAGGTTTATGAACACTGAAGCTTTCTTT CATSRFMNTEAFF
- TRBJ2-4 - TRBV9 TGTGCCAGCAGCGTAGCAGGGGCTGGAAACATTCAGTACTTC CASSVAGAGNIQYF
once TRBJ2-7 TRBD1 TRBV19 TGTGCCAGTAGTATAGTCGGGACAGCCTACGAGCAGTACTTC CASSIVGTAYEQYF
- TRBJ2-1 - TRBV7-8 TGTGCCAGCACCTTTGGGCCGATTCAGTTCTTC CASTFGPIQFF
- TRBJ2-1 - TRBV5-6 TGTGCCAGCAGCTTGTCGTCGGGGGCCAAGCAGTTCTTC CASSLSSGAKQFF
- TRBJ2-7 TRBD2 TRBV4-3 TGCGCCAGCAGCCAAGGACCTGAGGGACTAGCGGGCGATTCCTACGAGCAGTACTTC CASSQGPEGLAGDSYEQYF
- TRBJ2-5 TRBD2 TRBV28 TGTGCCAGCAGTTTGCGCGGGGGGGGGCCAGAGACCCAGTACTTC CASSLRGGGPETQYF
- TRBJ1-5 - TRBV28 TGTGCCAGCAGTTTATGGGGAGAGGGCAATCAGCCCCAGCATTTT CASSLWGEGNQPQHF
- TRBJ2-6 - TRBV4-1 TGCGCCAGCAGCCAAGAGGAGGGCTCTGGGGCCAACGTCCTGACTTTC CASSQEEGSGANVLTF
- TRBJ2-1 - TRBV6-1 TGTGCCACGAAGAGGAAAGGTGAGCAGTTCTTC CATKRKGEQFF
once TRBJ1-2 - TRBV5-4 TGTGCCAGCAGCTCGGATGTAGGCCTGCGCTATGGCTACACCTTC CASSSDVGLRYGYTF
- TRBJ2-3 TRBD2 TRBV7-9 TGTGCCAGCAGCCCCTCCGTAGCGGGAGGGACCGCAGATACGCAGTATTTT CASSPSVAGGTADTQYF
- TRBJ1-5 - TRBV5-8 TGTGCCAGCAGCGGGAGTCAGCCCCAGCATTTT CASSGSQPQHF
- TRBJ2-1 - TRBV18 TGTGCCAGCTCACCACAGGGCTACAATGAGCAGTTCTTC CASSPQGYNEQFF
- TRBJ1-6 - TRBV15 TGTGCCACCAGCAGAGATGGCCAGGGTGAAATGTTT CATSRDGQGEMF
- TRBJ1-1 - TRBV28 TGTGCCAGCAGGGGCCTACCTTTTAACACTGAAGCTTTCTTT CASRGLPFNTEAFF
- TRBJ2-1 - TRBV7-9 TGTGCCATCGCCGAGAGTGGAAATGAGCAGTTCTTC CAIAESGNEQFF
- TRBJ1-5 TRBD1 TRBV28 TGTGCCAGCAGTCCCAGGGGGCTGGGTCAGCCCCAGCATTTT CASSPRGLGQPQHF
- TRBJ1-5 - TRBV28 TGTGCCTCCCCTGATCAGTCATGGGGTAGCAATCAGCCCCAGCATTTT CASPDQSWGSNQPQHF
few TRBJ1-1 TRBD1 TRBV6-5 TGTGCCAGCACCAAACGGCCAGGGGGCACTGAAGCTTTCTTT CASTKRPGGTEAFF
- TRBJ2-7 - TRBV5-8 TGTGCCAGCAGCTCCAGGGTCAGTACAGGTAACCGAGGGCAGTACTTC CASSSRVSTGNRGQYF
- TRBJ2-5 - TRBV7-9 TGTGCCAGCAGCTTAGGGGCGACAAACAGACAAGAGACCCAGTACTTC CASSLGATNRQETQYF
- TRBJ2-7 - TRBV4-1 TGCGCCAGCAGCCCAGAGGGGCCAATGAGGACCTACGAGCAGTACTTC CASSPEGPMRTYEQYF
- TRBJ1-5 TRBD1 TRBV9 TGTGCCAGCAGCGTAGGACAGGGTCCCAATCAGCCCCAGCATTTT CASSVGQGPNQPQHF
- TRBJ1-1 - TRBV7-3 TGTGCCAGCAGCTTACTAGATTCAAACACTGAAGCTTTCTTT CASSLLDSNTEAFF
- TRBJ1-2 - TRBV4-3 TGCGCCAGCAGCCAAGATCTGGGGCAGCGGTATGGCTACACCTTC CASSQDLGQRYGYTF
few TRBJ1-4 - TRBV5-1 TGCGCCAGCAGCTTGGTAAAAGGAGGGGGGGAAAAACTGTTTTTT CASSLVKGGGEKLFF
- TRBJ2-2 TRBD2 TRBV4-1 TGCGCCAGCAGCCTCCTTAGCGGGAGACGCGCCGGGGAGCTGTTTTTT CASSLLSGRRAGELFF
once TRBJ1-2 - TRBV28 TGTGCCAGCAGTGTTACAGGAGACAACTATGGCTACACCTTC CASSVTGDNYGYTF
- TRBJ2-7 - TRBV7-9 TGTGCCAGCAGCCCCCGCGCGGGGGCTAATCAGTACGAGCAGTACTTC CASSPRAGANQYEQYF
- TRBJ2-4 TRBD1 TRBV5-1 TGCGCCAGCAGCTTGCCCCGACAGGGCATTCAGTACTTC CASSLPRQGIQYF
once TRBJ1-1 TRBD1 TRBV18 TGTGCCAGCTCACGTCTTCCGGGACAGCCGAACACTGAAGCTTTCTTT CASSRLPGQPNTEAFF
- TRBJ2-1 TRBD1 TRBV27 TGTGCCAGCAGTTACAGGGGAGTAGGCAATGAGCAGTTCTTC CASSYRGVGNEQFF
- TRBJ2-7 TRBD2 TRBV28 TGTGCCAGCAGTCTTCCGGGACTAGCGGGAGGTAGAGAGCAGTACTTC CASSLPGLAGGREQYF
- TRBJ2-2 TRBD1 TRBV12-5 TGTGCTAGTGGTTTGGTACCCACAGGGGAAAACACCGGGGAGCTGTTTTTT CASGLVPTGENTGELFF
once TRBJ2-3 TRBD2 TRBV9 TGTGCCAGCAGCGGAGGACTAGCGGGAGGAAGCACAGATACGCAGTATTTT CASSGGLAGGSTDTQYF
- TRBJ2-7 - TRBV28 TGTGCCAGCAGTTTAACCCCTACGAGCTCCTACGAGCAGTACTTC CASSLTPTSSYEQYF
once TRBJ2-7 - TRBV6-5 TGTGCCAGCAGTTACCGACAGGACACCTACGAGCAGTACTTC CASSYRQDTYEQYF
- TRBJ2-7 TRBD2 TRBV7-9 TGTGCCAGCAGCTTCCAGTTAGCGGGGGTATCCTACGAGCAGTACTTC CASSFQLAGVSYEQYF
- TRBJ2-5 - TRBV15 TGTGCCACCAGCAAAATGCTCGGCCAAGAGACCCAGTACTTC CATSKMLGQETQYF
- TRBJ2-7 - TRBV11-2 TGTGCCAGCAGCGCGACCCGGACATCTAAAGGGGAGCAGTACTTC CASSATRTSKGEQYF
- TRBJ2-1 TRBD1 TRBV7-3 TGTGCCAGCAGCCCCACAGGGGAAAATGAGCAGTTCTTC CASSPTGENEQFF
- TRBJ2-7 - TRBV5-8 TGTGCCAGCAGCGGGAGGGGGAATCCCTACGAGCAGTACTTC CASSGRGNPYEQYF
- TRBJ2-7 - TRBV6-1 TGTGCCAGCAGTGAACTCAGACAGGCGGGCTACGAGCAGTACTTC CASSELRQAGYEQYF
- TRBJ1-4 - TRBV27 TGTGCCAGCAGTTTATGGGCAGGGAATAATGAAAAACTGTTTTTT CASSLWAGNNEKLFF